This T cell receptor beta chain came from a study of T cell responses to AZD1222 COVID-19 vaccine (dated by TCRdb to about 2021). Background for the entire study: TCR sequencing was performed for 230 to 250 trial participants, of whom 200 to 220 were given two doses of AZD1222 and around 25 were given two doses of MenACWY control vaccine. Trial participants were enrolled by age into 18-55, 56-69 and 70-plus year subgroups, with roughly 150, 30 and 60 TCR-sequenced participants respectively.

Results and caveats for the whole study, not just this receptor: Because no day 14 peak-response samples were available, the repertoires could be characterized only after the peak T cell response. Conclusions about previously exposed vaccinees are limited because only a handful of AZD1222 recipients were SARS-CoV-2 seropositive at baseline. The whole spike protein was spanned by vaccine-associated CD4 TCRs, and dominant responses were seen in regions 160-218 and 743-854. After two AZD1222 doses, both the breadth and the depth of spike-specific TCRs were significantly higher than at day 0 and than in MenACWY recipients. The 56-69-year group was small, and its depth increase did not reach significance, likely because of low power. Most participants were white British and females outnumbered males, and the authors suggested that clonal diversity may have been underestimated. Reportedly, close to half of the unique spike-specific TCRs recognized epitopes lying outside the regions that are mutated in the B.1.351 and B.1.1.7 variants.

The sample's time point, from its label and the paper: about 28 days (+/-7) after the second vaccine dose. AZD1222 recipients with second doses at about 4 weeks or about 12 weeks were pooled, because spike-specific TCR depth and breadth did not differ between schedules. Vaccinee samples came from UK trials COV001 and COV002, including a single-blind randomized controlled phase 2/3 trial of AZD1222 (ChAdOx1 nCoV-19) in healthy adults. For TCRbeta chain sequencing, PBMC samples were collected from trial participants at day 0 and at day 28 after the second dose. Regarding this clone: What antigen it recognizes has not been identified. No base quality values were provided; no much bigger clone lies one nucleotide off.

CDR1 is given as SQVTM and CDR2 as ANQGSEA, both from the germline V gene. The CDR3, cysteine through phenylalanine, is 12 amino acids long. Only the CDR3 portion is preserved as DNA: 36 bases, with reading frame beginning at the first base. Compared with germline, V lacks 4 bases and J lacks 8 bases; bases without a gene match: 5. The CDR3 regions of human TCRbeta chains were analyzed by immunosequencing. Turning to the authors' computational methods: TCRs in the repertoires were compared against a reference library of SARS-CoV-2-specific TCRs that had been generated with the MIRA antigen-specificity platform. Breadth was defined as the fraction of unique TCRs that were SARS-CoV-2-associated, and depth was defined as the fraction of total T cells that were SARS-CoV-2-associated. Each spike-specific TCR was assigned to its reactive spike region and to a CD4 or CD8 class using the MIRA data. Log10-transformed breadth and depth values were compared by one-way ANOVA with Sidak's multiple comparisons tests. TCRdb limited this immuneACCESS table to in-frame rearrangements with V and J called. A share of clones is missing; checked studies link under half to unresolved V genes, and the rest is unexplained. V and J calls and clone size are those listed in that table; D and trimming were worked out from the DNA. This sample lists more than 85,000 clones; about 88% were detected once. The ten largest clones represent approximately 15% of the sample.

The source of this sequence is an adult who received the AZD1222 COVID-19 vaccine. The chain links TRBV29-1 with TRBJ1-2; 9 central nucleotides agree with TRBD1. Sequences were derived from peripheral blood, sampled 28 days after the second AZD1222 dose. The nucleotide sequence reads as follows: TGCAGCGTTGCGGGACAGGGTAGCGGCTACACCTTC. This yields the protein CSVAGQGSGYTF.